The sequence of this T cell receptor (beta chain) was determined in a study of blood T cell repertoires in COVID-19. This clone has only a few counts. Measured with immunoSEQ multiplex PCR; TCRdb has only the in-frame clones, and not every one. The repertoire holds some 140,000 clones, with around 84% as singletons. The sequence was collected from a man in his forties with acute COVID-19. The specimen was PBMCs or T cells enriched from blood (not recorded which).

CDR3 nucleotide sequence: TGCAGCGTTCTCCCGGGACAGGGATACGAGCAGTACTTC. Translation gives CSVLPGQGYEQYF. V and J are TRBV29-1 and TRBJ2-7; 9 bases fit TRBD1. Germline CDR1 SQVTM, CDR2 ANQGSEA. The CDR3 is 13 residues long. The ends lost 5 bases at V and 4 bases at J; junction bases unmatched: 6.